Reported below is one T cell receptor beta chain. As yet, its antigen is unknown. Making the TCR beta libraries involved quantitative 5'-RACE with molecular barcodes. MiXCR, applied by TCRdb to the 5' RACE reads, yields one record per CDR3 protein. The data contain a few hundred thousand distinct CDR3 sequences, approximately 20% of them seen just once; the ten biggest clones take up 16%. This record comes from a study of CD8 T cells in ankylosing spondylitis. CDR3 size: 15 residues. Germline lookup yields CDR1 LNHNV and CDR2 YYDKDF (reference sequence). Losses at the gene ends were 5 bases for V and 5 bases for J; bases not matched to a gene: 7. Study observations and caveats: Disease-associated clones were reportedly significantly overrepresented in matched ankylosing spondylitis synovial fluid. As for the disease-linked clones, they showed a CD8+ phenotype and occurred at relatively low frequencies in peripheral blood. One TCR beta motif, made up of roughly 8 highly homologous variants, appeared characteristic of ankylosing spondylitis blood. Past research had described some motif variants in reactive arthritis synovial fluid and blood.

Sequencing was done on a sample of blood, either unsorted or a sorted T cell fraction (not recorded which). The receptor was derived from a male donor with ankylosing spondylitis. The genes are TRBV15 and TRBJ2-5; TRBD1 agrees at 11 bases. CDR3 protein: CATSFTGTGGETQYF. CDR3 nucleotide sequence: TGTGCCACCAGCTTCACCGGGACAGGGGGTGAGACCCAGTACTTC.